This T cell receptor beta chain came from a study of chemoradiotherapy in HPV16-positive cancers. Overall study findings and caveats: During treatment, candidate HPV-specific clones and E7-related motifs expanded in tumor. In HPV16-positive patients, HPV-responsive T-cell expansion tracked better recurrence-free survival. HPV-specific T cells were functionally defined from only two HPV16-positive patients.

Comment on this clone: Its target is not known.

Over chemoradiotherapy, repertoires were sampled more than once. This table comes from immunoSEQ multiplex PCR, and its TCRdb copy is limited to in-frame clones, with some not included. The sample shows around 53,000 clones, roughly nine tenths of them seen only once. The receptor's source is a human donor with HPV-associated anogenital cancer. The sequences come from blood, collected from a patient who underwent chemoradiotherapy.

CDR3 protein: CASGLSGGLNTEAFF. The CDR3 DNA follows: TGTGCTAGTGGTTTGTCAGGGGGCCTAAACACTGAAGCTTTCTTT. The chain employs TRBV12-5 and TRBJ1-1; 8 nucleotides align to TRBD1. The CDR3 spans 15 residues. V trimming: 2 bases; J trimming: 2 bases; junction bases outside the gene matches: 4. Germline V lookup: CDR1 LGHNT, CDR2 FRNRAP.